This TCR beta chain came from a study of blood T cell repertoires in COVID-19. The assay was immunoSEQ multiplex PCR, and TCRdb's table has in-frame clones only and misses some. The sample consists of about 380,000 clones, around 90% of them appearing once. V was pared by 5 bases and J by 8 bases, with 17 bases between. The CDR3 covers 14 residues. CDR1 SGHDT and CDR2 YYEEEE come from the germline V gene. This clone came up a few times. This receptor was identified in a woman between 18 and 29 years old who had recovered from COVID-19. V gene TRBV5-6 combines with J gene TRBJ2-1; tentatively, D is TRBD2 (7 bases). The sequenced sample was PBMCs or T cells enriched from blood (not recorded which). The CDR3 protein is CASRIGGPVDEQFF. As DNA, the CDR3 is TGTGCCAGCAGGATCGGGGGGCCTGTCGATGAGCAGTTCTTC.